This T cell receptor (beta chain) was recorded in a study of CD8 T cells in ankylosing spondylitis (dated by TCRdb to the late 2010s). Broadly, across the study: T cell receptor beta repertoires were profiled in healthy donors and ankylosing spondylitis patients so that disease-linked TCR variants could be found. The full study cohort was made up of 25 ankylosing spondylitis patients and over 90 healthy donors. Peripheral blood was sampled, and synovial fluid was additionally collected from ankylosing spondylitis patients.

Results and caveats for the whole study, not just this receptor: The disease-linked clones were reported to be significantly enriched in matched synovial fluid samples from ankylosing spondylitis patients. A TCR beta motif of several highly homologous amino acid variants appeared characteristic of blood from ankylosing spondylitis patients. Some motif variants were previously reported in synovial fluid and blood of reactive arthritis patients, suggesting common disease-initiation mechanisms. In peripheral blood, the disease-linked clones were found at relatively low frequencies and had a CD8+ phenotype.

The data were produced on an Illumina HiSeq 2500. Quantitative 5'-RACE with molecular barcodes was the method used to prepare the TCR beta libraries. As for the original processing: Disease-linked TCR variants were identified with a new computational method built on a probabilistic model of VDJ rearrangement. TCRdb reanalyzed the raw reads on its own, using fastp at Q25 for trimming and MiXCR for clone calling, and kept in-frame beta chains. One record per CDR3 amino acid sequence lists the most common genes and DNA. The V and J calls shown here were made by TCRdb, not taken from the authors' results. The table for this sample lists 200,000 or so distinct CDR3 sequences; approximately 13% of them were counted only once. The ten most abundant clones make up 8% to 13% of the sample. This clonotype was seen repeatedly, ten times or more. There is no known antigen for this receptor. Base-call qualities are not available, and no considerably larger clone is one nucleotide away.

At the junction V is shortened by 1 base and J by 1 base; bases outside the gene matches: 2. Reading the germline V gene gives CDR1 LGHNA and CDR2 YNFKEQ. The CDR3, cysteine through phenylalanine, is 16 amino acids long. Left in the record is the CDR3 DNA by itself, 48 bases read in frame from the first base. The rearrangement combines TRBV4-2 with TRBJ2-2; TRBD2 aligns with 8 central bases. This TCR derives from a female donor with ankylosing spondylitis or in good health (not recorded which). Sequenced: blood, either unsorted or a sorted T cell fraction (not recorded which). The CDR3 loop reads CASSQAGTRNTGELFF. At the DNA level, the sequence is TGTGCCAGCAGCCAAGCCGGGACTAGGAACACCGGGGAGCTGTTTTTT.